Listed here are 13 T cell receptor beta chains from one sample, sequenced in a study of blood T cell repertoires in COVID-19. Produced via immunoSEQ multiplex PCR; TCRdb's table is partial and in-frame only. The sample has hundreds of thousands of clones; approximately 86% are singletons. Sequences were obtained from PBMCs or T cells enriched from blood (not recorded which). The receptor source for this set is a woman aged 25 to 45 who had been exposed to COVID-19.

The rearrangement joins TRBV24-1 to TRBJ1-4, with D perhaps TRBD1 (6 bases). Trimming left V 3 bases short and J 5 bases short, with 15 bases between. Germline assignment: CDR1 KGHDR and CDR2 SFDVKD. This CDR3 spans 16 amino acids. CDR3 DNA sequence: TGTGCCACCAGTGATGCAACGACAGGTTTCAATGAAAAACTGTTTTTT. This codes for CATSDATTGFNEKLFF.

This rearrangement joins TRBV10-2 to TRBJ2-6, with D perhaps matching TRBD1 (5 bases). Germline CDR1 WSHSY, CDR2 SAAADI. Trimming took off 6 bases at V and 2 bases at J, with 8 bases between the two ends. The CDR3 loop spans 14 amino acids. The chain's CDR3 is CASRTGTGANVLTF. The CDR3 nucleotides read TGCGCCAGCAGAACAGGTACTGGGGCCAACGTCCTGACTTTC.

This clone occurred many times. This chain links TRBV2 with TRBJ1-6; 12 positions agree with TRBD1. This CDR3 has 15 residues. Germline values: CDR1 SNHLY, CDR2 FYNNEI. J lost 10 bases, V lost 6 bases, and 7 bases had no gene match. For the CDR3, the DNA is TGTGCCAGCAGCTGGGGGACAGGGGGCAAATCACCCCTCCACTTT. Its translation: CASSWGTGGKSPLHF.

A single count supports this clone. The chain employs TRBV4-1 and TRBJ1-4; 10 nucleotides match TRBD1. CDR3 size: 17 residues. Germline CDR1 and CDR2: MGHRA and YSYEKL. V shed 0 bases, J shed 7 bases, and the junction held 8 bases outside the gene matches. CDR3 protein: CASSQEPDDRGREKLFF. CDR3 bases: TGCGCCAGCAGCCAAGAGCCAGACGACAGGGGGCGTGAAAAACTGTTTTTT.

This CDR3 reads CATSRGDRNQETQYF. CDR3 DNA: TGTGCCACCAGCAGGGGGGACAGGAACCAAGAGACCCAGTACTTC. The genes are TRBV15 and TRBJ2-5; 8 bases are shared with TRBD1. Per the germline V gene, CDR1 is LNHNV and CDR2 is YYDKDF (reference sequence). The V segment lost 3 bases and the J segment 0 bases; nucleotides outside the gene matches: 3. The CDR3 is 15 amino acids.

This chain uses TRBV27 with TRBJ2-2, with 10 bases aligning to TRBD2. With 4 bases clipped from V and 4 bases from J, the junction kept 3 bases outside the gene matches. CDR3 length: 15 residues. Germline CDR1 and CDR2: MNHEY and SMNVEV (reference sequence). The CDR3 region has the DNA TGTGCCAGCAGTTCCGGGACTAGCGTCACCGGGGAGCTGTTTTTT. Protein sequence: CASSSGTSVTGELFF.

This chain joins TRBV7-9 and TRBJ1-1; TRBD1 matches at 8 bases. V shed 6 bases, J shed 4 bases, and the junction held 13 bases outside the gene matches. The CDR3 covers 16 residues. CDR1 is SEHNR, CDR2 FQNEAQ, per germline (reference sequence). In DNA, the CDR3 is TGTGCCAGCAGTATAGATCTTGGACAGGGAGGCACTGAAGCTTTCTTT. Translating it yields CASSIDLGQGGTEAFF. Full variable domain (rest looked up from reference TRBV7-9 and TRBJ1-1): DTGVSQNPRHKITKRGQNVTFRCDPISEHNRLYWYRQTLGQGPEFLTYFQNEAQLEKSRLLSDRFSAERPKGSFSTLEIQRTEQGDSAMYLCASSIDLGQGGTEAFFGQGTRLTVV.

V and J are TRBV4-1 and TRBJ1-2; 7 nucleotides line up with TRBD1. Germline CDR1 is MGHRA and CDR2 is YSYEKL. The CDR3 sequence is 14 residues long. The V gene end was trimmed by 3 bases and the J gene end by 4 bases; junction bases not matched to a gene: 5. CDR3: CASSHARDSYGYTF. The DNA for the CDR3 is TGCGCCAGCAGCCACGCCCGGGACAGCTATGGCTACACCTTC.

The genes are TRBV19 and TRBJ2-7; the match to TRBD2 covers 14 bases. The trim removed 5 bases at V and 0 bases at J, leaving 6 bases unmatched. Germline V CDR1 and CDR2: LNHDA, SQIVND (reference sequence). The CDR3 spans 17 residues. CDR3 nucleotide sequence: TGTGCCAGTAGTTCCCCCGGGACTAGCGGGAGCTCCTACGAGCAGTACTTC. Encoded protein: CASSSPGTSGSSYEQYF.

This sequence joins TRBV2 and TRBJ1-6; 7 positions agree with TRBD1. Germline values: CDR1 SNHLY, CDR2 FYNNEI. The CDR3 length is 14 residues. J lost 6 bases, V lost 7 bases, and 6 bases had no gene match. The CDR3 region has the DNA TGTGCCAGCAAAAGACAGGGTGGTAATTCACCCCTCCACTTT. Translated, it gives CASKRQGGNSPLHF.

This clone was observed a few times. This chain uses TRBV2 with TRBJ1-2, with 8 bases fitting TRBD1. The CDR3 is made up of 12 amino acids. The germline V gene encodes CDR1 SNHLY and CDR2 FYNNEI. J was trimmed by 7 bases and V by 8 bases; bases with no gene match: 6. CDR3 nucleotides: TGTGCCAGCTCCGGGACAGGCGGTGGCTACACCTTC. Amino acids: CASSGTGGGYTF.

The chain has TRBV27 and TRBJ1-1; 10 bases match TRBD1. J was trimmed by 2 bases and V by 2 bases; bases with no gene match: 11. The CDR3 loop spans 18 amino acids. The germline V gene has CDR1 MNHEY and CDR2 SMNVEV (reference sequence). In DNA form, the CDR3 reads TGTGCCAGCAGTTTAACGGGACAGGGGTGGGGAACCAACACTGAAGCTTTCTTT. It codes for CASSLTGQGWGTNTEAFF.

In nucleotides, the CDR3 is TGTGCCAGCAGCTCCGAACCGGGACATAACTACGAGCAGTACTTC. Translating it yields CASSSEPGHNYEQYF. The chain employs TRBV5-5 and TRBJ2-7; possible D gene TRBD1, 6 bases. This CDR3 comprises 15 residues. Trimming stripped 3 bases from V and 3 bases from J, with 16 bases between. Germline V gives CDR1 SGHKS, CDR2 YYEKEE (reference sequence).